The 7 T cell receptor beta chains reported below all come from one sample, sequenced in a study of brain T cells in children with intractable seizures. Clones were sequenced by immunoSEQ multiplex PCR, and TCRdb holds only the in-frame ones, with some missing. Among 340,000 or so clones listed, 85% to 95% were seen once. Regarding time point: blood from clinic visit 5 months post-surgery; TSC patient then seizure free. The sample here was peripheral blood, taken less than 6 months after surgery. The receptors here all came from a boy under three years old with tuberous sclerosis and intractable seizures.

The chain combines TRBV11-2 with TRBJ2-1; the D is unclear. V was pared by 3 bases and J by 6 bases, with 15 bases between. This CDR3 has 15 amino acids. CDR1 and CDR2 (germline): SGHAT, FQNNGV. The CDR3 region has the DNA TGTGCCAGCAGCTTGAATTGGGGTAGCACCAATGAGCAGTTCTTC. This gives the protein CASSLNWGSTNEQFF.

The chain has TRBV28 and TRBJ2-7; TRBD2 aligns across 9 bases. Germline V CDR1 and CDR2: MDHEN, SYDVKM. V lost 8 bases and J lost 3; bases outside the gene matches: 14. The CDR3 covers 16 residues. DNA for the CDR3: TGTGCCAGCGCGACTCGGGGGGGACTAGCTGGCTACGAGCAGTACTTC. Encoded protein: CASATRGGLAGYEQYF.

The genes are TRBV2 and TRBJ1-2, with D possibly TRBD1 on 6 matching bases. V was shortened by 4 bases and J by 2 bases, with 11 bases between the two germline ends. Germline values: CDR1 SNHLY, CDR2 FYNNEI. The CDR3 extends over 14 amino acids. The CDR3 DNA reads as TGTGCCAGCAGTGGAGGGGGGACAAACTATGGCTACACCTTC. Translation gives CASSGGGTNYGYTF.

The rearrangement uses TRBV7-8 and TRBJ2-5; 7 nucleotides agree with TRBD2. V was clipped by 5 bases and J by 2 bases; unmatched bases: 14. Germline V gene data show CDR1 as SGHVS and CDR2 as FQNEAQ. This CDR3 spans 17 amino acids. This CDR3 reads CASSPPPGLNLQETQYF. The CDR3 DNA follows: TGTGCCAGCAGCCCCCCCCCGGGACTAAACTTGCAAGAGACCCAGTACTTC.

This chain joins TRBV9 and TRBJ1-3, with D possibly matching TRBD1 (5 bases). The CDR3 totals 16 residues. Trimming stripped 1 base from V and 0 bases from J, with 11 bases between. Germline loops: CDR1 SGDLS, CDR2 YYNGEE. This CDR3 reads CASSVNRPLSGNTIYF. The CDR3 coding sequence is TGTGCCAGCAGCGTAAACAGGCCCCTCTCTGGAAACACCATATATTTT.

V usage is TRBV7-2 and J usage is TRBJ2-4; no reliable D call. The germline CDR1 and CDR2 sequences are SGHTA and FQGNSA. V lost 5 bases to trimming and J lost 8 bases, with 16 bases between them. This CDR3 contains 14 residues. The CDR3, as DNA: TGTGCCAGCAGCGATCTACCATCCCGGGACATTCAGTACTTC. Encoded protein: CASSDLPSRDIQYF.

This chain joins TRBV6-5 and TRBJ2-5; 10 nucleotides align to TRBD2. The V and J ends lost 6 bases and 5 bases, in that order; junction bases with no gene match: 3. The CDR3 sequence is 13 residues long. CDR1 is MNHEY, CDR2 SVGAGI, per germline. In DNA, the CDR3 is TGTGCCAGCAGGAGCGGGGGGGTTGAGACCCAGTACTTC. Its translation: CASRSGGVETQYF.